This passage covers 20 T cell receptor beta chains from one sample sequenced in a study of T cell changes during pregnancy in multiple sclerosis (dated by TCRdb to the late 2010s). Preparation of the library involved the immunoSEQ multiplex PCR assay. This is the immuneACCESS table as TCRdb keeps it, with only in-frame sequences that have V and J called. A part of the clones is gone; compared with another copy, unresolved V genes explain less than half, and the rest is unexplained. The sample has about 49,000 clones on record, approximately 95% of them singletons. Over 4.5% of the sample is in the top ten clones. This specimen consisted of CD8+ T cells from peripheral blood mononuclear cells, obtained in the first trimester of pregnancy. The receptor source for this set is a female donor with multiple sclerosis, enrolled in a pregnancy study.

The chain recombines TRBV5-1 with TRBJ1-1; TRBD1 is a possible D gene (5 bases). Germline CDR1 and CDR2: SGHRS and YFSETQ. The V end lost 4 bases, the J end lost 1 base, and 11 bases lay between the germline ends. The CDR3 covers 14 residues. CDR3 in amino acids: CASSAGVTNTEAFF. The CDR3 DNA reads TGCGCCAGCAGCGCGGGGGTAACGAACACTGAAGCTTTCTTT.

The chain recombines TRBV2 with TRBJ1-1; weak D call: TRBD1 (5 bases). V lost 4 bases, J lost 5 bases, and 17 bases lay in between. This CDR3 is built from 15 residues. Germline V gene data show CDR1 as SNHLY and CDR2 as FYNNEI. The CDR3 DNA follows: TGTGCCAGCAGTGCCGGCTGGGGGGGGGAGACTGAAGCTTTCTTT. Its translation: CASSAGWGGETEAFF.

This clone is a singleton in its sample. This chain links TRBV28 with TRBJ2-7, with 10 positions matching TRBD2. The trim removed 8 bases at V and 0 bases at J, leaving 7 bases unmatched. Germline V lookup: CDR1 MDHEN, CDR2 SYDVKM. This CDR3 spans 15 amino acids. CDR3 sequence (DNA): TGTGCCAGCTTAGCGGGAGGCTTGTACTCCTACGAGCAGTACTTC. This sequence encodes CASLAGGLYSYEQYF.

The rearrangement links TRBV5-1 to TRBJ1-2; the D is unclear. V gave up 2 bases and J gave up 6 bases, with 14 bases separating them. CDR1 and CDR2 (germline): SGHRS, YFSETQ. The CDR3 loop spans 14 amino acids. CDR3 protein: CASSFRLSSDGYTF. DNA for the CDR3: TGCGCCAGCAGCTTTCGACTCTCCTCGGATGGCTACACCTTC. The whole variable domain, remainder taken from reference TRBV5-1 and TRBJ1-2, is KAGVTQTPRYLIKTRGQQVTLSCSPISGHRSVSWYQQTPGQGLQFLFEYFSETQRNKGNFPGRFSGRQFSNSRSEMNVSTLELGDSALYLCASSFRLSSDGYTFGSGTRLTVV.

As for this clone: The same CDR3 is also encoded by other DNA sequences in this sample. The CDR3 reads CASSLGQGVNEQFF. The CDR3 DNA reads TGTGCCAGCAGTTTGGGACAAGGAGTAAATGAGCAGTTCTTC. The gene calls are TRBV27 and TRBJ2-1; D is possibly TRBD1 (6 bases). The CDR3 has 14 amino acids. Deletions cut 3 bases from V and 7 bases from J, with 13 bases between. Germline V lookup: CDR1 MNHEY, CDR2 SMNVEV (reference sequence).

The chain joins TRBV19 to TRBJ2-1, with 8 bases fitting TRBD1. Trimming took 1 base from V and 2 from J; bases not matched to a gene: 10. Germline lookup yields CDR1 LNHDA and CDR2 SQIVND (reference sequence). This CDR3 spans 18 amino acids. Written as DNA, the CDR3 is TGTGCCAGTAGTATAGCCTCAAGGACAGGGCCTGCCTACAATGAGCAGTTCTTC. Amino acid sequence: CASSIASRTGPAYNEQFF.

This chain uses TRBV25-1 with TRBJ1-2, with 9 nucleotides matching TRBD1. Trimming removed 2 bases from V and 7 bases from J; junction bases left unmatched: 11. In germline, CDR1 is MGHDK, CDR2 SYGVNS. This CDR3 is built from 16 residues. CDR3 amino acids: CASSEETGTGNGGYTF. The CDR3 nucleotides read TGTGCCAGCAGTGAAGAAACCGGGACAGGGAACGGTGGCTACACCTTC.

This clone occurred once. The CDR3 bases are TGCGCCAGCAGAGGGGCTAGCGGTCCCTACGAGCAGTACTTC. This gives the protein CASRGASGPYEQYF. The V and J genes are TRBV5-1 and TRBJ2-7; 7 bases line up with TRBD2. The germline V gene encodes CDR1 SGHRS and CDR2 YFSETQ. V shed 5 bases, J shed 2 bases, and the junction held 7 bases outside the gene matches. The CDR3 is 14 amino acids.

V usage is TRBV19 and J usage is TRBJ1-3; 7 nucleotides line up with TRBD1. The V and J ends lost 3 bases and 0 bases, in that order; junction bases with no gene match: 2. Germline lookup yields CDR1 LNHDA and CDR2 SQIVND (reference sequence). The CDR3 is 15 amino acids. The CDR3 sequence: CASSIGTDSGNTIYF. In nucleotides, the CDR3 is TGTGCCAGTAGTATCGGGACAGACTCTGGAAACACCATATATTTT.

The chain couples TRBV5-1 to TRBJ2-1, with 12 bases that match TRBD2. CDR1 is SGHRS and CDR2 is YFSETQ in the germline V gene. With V trimmed by 0 bases and J by 15 bases, 22 bases remained unmatched. CDR3 size: 19 residues. CDR3 protein: CASSLEGTSGLAGLGLPFF. CDR3 coding DNA: TGCGCCAGCAGCTTGGAAGGGACTAGCGGGTTAGCGGGGTTGGGCCTCCCGTTCTTC. Full variable domain (missing parts from reference TRBV5-1 and TRBJ2-1): KAGVTQTPRYLIKTRGQQVTLSCSPISGHRSVSWYQQTPGQGLQFLFEYFSETQRNKGNFPGRFSGRQFSNSRSEMNVSTLELGDSALYLCASSLEGTSGLAGLGLPFFGPGTRLTVL.

The chain couples TRBV19 to TRBJ1-1; D possibly corresponds to TRBD1 (5 bases). Germline-derived CDR1 and CDR2 are LNHDA and SQIVND (reference sequence). This CDR3 comprises 14 residues. The V and J ends lost 7 bases and 1 base respectively, with 13 bases between them. The CDR3 bases are TGTGCCAGTACCTTCGGGGACTGGAACACTGAAGCTTTCTTT. Residues: CASTFGDWNTEAFF. Using reference TRBV19 and TRBJ1-1 for the parts outside the CDR3, the full variable domain is DGGITQSPKYLFRKEGQNVTLSCEQNLNHDAMYWYRQDPGQGLRLIYYSQIVNDFQKGDIAEGYSVSREKKESFPLTVTSAQKNPTAFYLCASTFGDWNTEAFFGQGTRLTVV.

This sequence joins TRBV9 and TRBJ1-1, with D perhaps TRBD1 (5 bases). The CDR3 extends over 15 amino acids. With 3 bases removed from V and 3 bases from J, the gap between germline ends came to 15 bases. The V gene's germline CDR1 is SGDLS and CDR2 YYNGEE. DNA of the CDR3: TGTGCCAGCAGCGGCAACCCCCAGGGATACACTGAAGCTTTCTTT. Its protein is CASSGNPQGYTEAFF.

In its sample, this clone was seen once. The chain is built from TRBV19 and TRBJ1-5, with D possibly matching TRBD1 (6 bases). Trimming pared 3 bases from V and 7 bases from J, leaving 7 bases between. This CDR3 has 12 residues. Germline lookup yields CDR1 LNHDA and CDR2 SQIVND (reference sequence). The CDR3 protein is CASSIGTQPQHF. CDR3 DNA sequence: TGTGCCAGTAGTATTGGGACACAGCCCCAGCATTTT.

The rearrangement joins TRBV7-9 to TRBJ2-5, with 7 bases matching TRBD2. Germline lookup yields CDR1 SEHNR and CDR2 FQNEAQ (reference sequence). The V and J ends lost 0 bases and 5 bases, in that order; junction bases with no gene match: 12. The length of the CDR3 is 17 residues. CDR3 residues: CASSLASREWALETQYF. Written as DNA, the CDR3 is TGTGCCAGCAGCTTAGCGTCGCGGGAGTGGGCTCTCGAGACCCAGTACTTC.

The CDR3, as DNA: TGTGCCAGCAGCTTAGAGGTGATAGCGGAACCAAGCTCCTACGAGCAGTACTTC. The encoded protein is CASSLEVIAEPSSYEQYF. The chain links TRBV11-1 to TRBJ2-7, with D possibly matching TRBD2 (6 bases). The length of the CDR3 is 18 residues. Germline V gene sequence: CDR1 SGHAT, CDR2 FQDESV (reference sequence). V dropped 1 base and J dropped 0 bases, with 19 bases sitting between them.

The chain employs TRBV7-9 and TRBJ2-7, with TRBD1 identical over 8 bases. CDR1 and CDR2 (germline): SEHNR, FQNEAQ (reference sequence). The CDR3 has 16 residues. With V trimmed by 4 bases and J by 3 bases, 11 bases remained unmatched. The CDR3 DNA sequence: TGTGCCAGCAGCTCCGACAGACAGGGGTGGAACTACGAGCAGTACTTC. Its translation: CASSSDRQGWNYEQYF.

The chain couples TRBV5-5 to TRBJ2-5, with TRBD1 identical over 8 bases. The germline V gene has CDR1 SGHKS and CDR2 YYEKEE (reference sequence). This CDR3 is 18 amino acids long. With 4 bases clipped from V and 0 bases from J, the junction kept 14 bases outside the gene matches. CDR3 protein: CASSPRGGQGLYQETQYF. DNA of the CDR3: TGTGCCAGCAGCCCCAGGGGAGGACAGGGCCTCTACCAAGAGACCCAGTACTTC. The complete variable domain, with remaining parts taken from reference TRBV5-5 and TRBJ2-5, reads DAGVTQSPTHLIKTRGQQVTLRCSPISGHKSVSWYQQVLGQGPQFIFQYYEKEERGRGNFPDRFSARQFPNYSSELNVNALLLGDSALYLCASSPRGGQGLYQETQYFGPGTRLLVL.

The rearrangement links TRBV27 to TRBJ2-7, with D maybe TRBD1 (6 bases). Trimming stripped 6 bases from V and 3 bases from J, with 12 bases between. The CDR3 is made up of 13 amino acids. Germline CDR1 and CDR2: MNHEY and SMNVEV (reference sequence). The CDR3 region is CASRPQGSYEQYF. Written as DNA, the CDR3 is TGTGCCAGCAGACCCCAGGGGAGCTACGAGCAGTACTTC.

The chain links TRBV6-4 to TRBJ2-3; TRBD2 is a possible D gene (5 bases). CDR3 length: 13 amino acids. The V gene's germline CDR1 is MRHNA and CDR2 SNTAGT. Between the trimmed V and J ends, which lost 4 bases and 5 bases, there was a span of 10 bases. CDR3 loop: CASSVGSIDTQYF. CDR3 sequence (DNA): TGTGCCAGCAGTGTGGGGAGTATAGATACGCAGTATTTT.

J is TRBJ2-3 and V is TRBV28; possible D gene TRBD1, 6 bases. The germline CDR1 and CDR2 sequences are MDHEN and SYDVKM. The CDR3 sequence is 14 residues long. V dropped 5 bases and J dropped 6 bases, with 15 bases sitting between them. CDR3 residues: CASSNRDTDDTQYF. The DNA for the CDR3 is TGTGCCAGCAGTAACCGGGACACTGATGATACGCAGTATTTT. The full variable domain, its missing parts supplied by reference TRBV28 and TRBJ2-3, is DVKVTQSSRYLVKRTGEKVFLECVQDMDHENMFWYRQDPGLGLRLIYFSYDVKMKEKGDIPEGYSVSREKKERFSLILESASTNQTSMYLCASSNRDTDDTQYFGPGTRLTVL.